The rows below give T cell receptor beta chains drawn from one sample of a study of T cell responses to AZD1222 COVID-19 vaccine. The method was immunoSEQ multiplex PCR; TCRdb's version includes in-frame clones alone and lacks a portion of them. Here the sample spans around 85,000 clones, 80% to 90% being singletons. The input for sequencing was peripheral blood, taken on day 0 of AZD1222 vaccination. The receptors derive from an adult in good health. The CDR3 runs from the conserved cysteine through the conserved F or W. D genes are given only for firm matches. A row's size may be missing; if present it is once, few, many or a size class.

D gene | J gene | clone size | V gene | CDR3 protein | CDR3 DNA
. | TRBJ2-5 | . | TRBV7-8 | CASSHPLETQYF | TGTGCCAGCAGCCACCCTCTAGAGACCCAGTACTTC
. | TRBJ2-7 | . | TRBV10-3 | CAISGQLTTTYEQYF | TGTGCCATCAGTGGTCAGCTTACGACCACCTACGAGCAGTACTTC
. | TRBJ2-7 | once | TRBV27 | CASGQTLYEQYF | TGTGCCAGCGGCCAGACACTTTACGAGCAGTACTTC
. | TRBJ2-7 | . | TRBV7-2 | CASSFLGAYEQYF | TGTGCCAGCAGCTTTCTTGGGGCCTACGAGCAGTACTTC
. | TRBJ2-7 | . | TRBV12-3/TRBV12-4 | CASTQAGDEQYF | TGTGCCAGCACTCAAGCTGGGGACGAGCAGTACTTC
. | TRBJ1-1 | . | TRBV2 | CASSSSGNTEAFF | TGTGCCAGCAGTAGCTCTGGAAACACTGAAGCTTTCTTT
. | TRBJ1-1 | . | TRBV15 | CATSRPGWHTEAFF | TGTGCCACCAGCAGACCAGGGTGGCACACTGAAGCTTTCTTT
. | TRBJ2-7 | . | TRBV9 | CASSPRRAGYEQYF | TGTGCCAGCAGCCCCCGCCGTGCGGGCTACGAGCAGTACTTC
. | TRBJ1-2 | . | TRBV7-2 | CASTETVANYGYTF | TGTGCCAGCACCGAAACTGTTGCAAACTATGGCTACACCTTC
. | TRBJ2-6 | once | TRBV5-1 | CASSPVGPPGLSSGANVLTF | TGCGCCAGCAGCCCCGTGGGCCCCCCAGGGCTTAGCTCTGGGGCCAACGTCCTGACTTTC
TRBD1 | TRBJ2-1 | once | TRBV6-5 | CASKLRQGYNNEQFF | TGTGCCAGCAAACTTAGACAGGGCTACAACAATGAGCAGTTCTTC
. | TRBJ2-5 | . | TRBV16 | CASSRNSSPQETQYF | TGTGCCAGCAGCCGCAACAGTTCCCCGCAAGAGACCCAGTACTTC
TRBD1 | TRBJ2-1 | . | TRBV6-5 | CASSYVQGVAYNEQFF | TGTGCCAGCAGTTACGTACAGGGGGTTGCCTACAATGAGCAGTTCTTC
TRBD2 | TRBJ2-2 | . | TRBV19 | CASTMIGGYTGELFF | TGTGCCAGTACCATGATCGGGGGGTACACCGGGGAGCTGTTTTTT
. | TRBJ2-2 | few | TRBV11-1 | CASSLAGDGTGELFF | TGTGCCAGCAGCTTAGCAGGGGATGGGACCGGGGAGCTGTTTTTT
. | TRBJ1-2 | . | TRBV19 | CASSKSGGDGYTF | TGTGCCAGTAGTAAGTCAGGAGGAGATGGCTACACCTTC
. | TRBJ1-2 | . | TRBV24-1 | CATSATENYGYTF | TGTGCCACCAGTGCGACAGAAAACTATGGCTACACCTTC
TRBD2 | TRBJ2-2 | . | TRBV11-1 | CASSGVAGGNTGELFF | TGTGCCAGCAGCGGGGTAGCGGGGGGTAACACCGGGGAGCTGTTTTTT
. | TRBJ2-1 | few | TRBV10-3 | CAISTSSGADEQFF | TGTGCCATCAGCACTTCTTCAGGGGCCGATGAGCAGTTCTTC
TRBD1 | TRBJ2-2 | . | TRBV7-7 | CASSSDRGFTGELFF | TGTGCCAGCAGTTCTGACAGGGGGTTCACCGGGGAGCTGTTTTTT
. | TRBJ1-5 | few | TRBV27 | CASSLSANQPQHF | TGTGCCAGCAGTTTATCCGCCAATCAGCCCCAGCATTTT
. | TRBJ1-1 | . | TRBV18 | CASSHTSGVTYTEAFF | TGTGCCAGCTCACATACGAGTGGGGTTACTTACACTGAAGCTTTCTTT